This T cell receptor beta chain is from a study of control samples from healthy donors and cancer patients. Data came from immunoSEQ multiplex PCR; TCRdb stores just in-frame clones and leaves some out. The sample has 75,000 to 100,000 clones, 70% to 90% seen once. CDR3 size: 14 residues. CDR1 and CDR2 from the germline V gene are KGHDR and SFDVKD. The junction had 8 bases not matched to a gene; V was cut back by 9 bases and J by 4 bases. The TCR originated in a man aged 25 to 40 in good health. Sequencing was performed on blood. The rearrangement uses TRBV24-1 and TRBJ1-5, with 7 bases that match TRBD1. This chain's CDR3 is CATGDREFNQPQHF. CDR3 in DNA: TGTGCCACCGGAGACAGGGAATTTAATCAGCCCCAGCATTTT.